This T cell receptor (beta chain) was sequenced for a study of T cell responses to AZD1222 COVID-19 vaccine. In the study overall: Second-dose timings of about 4 or about 12 weeks were pooled.

Only a few counts were recorded for this clone. Its antigen is unidentified. Germline V gene sequence: CDR1 WNHNN, CDR2 SYGVQD (reference sequence). This CDR3 spans 13 amino acids. V dropped 0 bases and J dropped 2 bases, with 5 bases sitting between them. Study-wide results and caveats: Just a handful of AZD1222 recipients tested seropositive at baseline. Among the donors, most were white British and more were female, and clonal diversity was possibly underestimated. Breadth and depth of Spike-specific TCRs rose after two AZD1222 doses.

Clones were sequenced by immunoSEQ multiplex PCR, and TCRdb holds only the in-frame ones, with some missing. The data contain about 99,000 clones, 75% to 90% of them singletons. The source material was peripheral blood, sampled on day 0 of AZD1222 vaccination. This chain connects TRBV10-1 to TRBJ2-7; D uncertain. The sequence was obtained from an adult in good health. CDR3 in amino acids: CASSESGTYEQYF. The CDR3 region has the DNA TGCGCCAGCAGTGAGTCAGGGACCTACGAGCAGTACTTC.